A selection of T cell receptor beta chains follows, all from one sample in a study of breast tumors, draining lymph nodes, adjacent tissues. Using its own MiXCR run on the multiplex PCR reads, TCRdb lists one record per CDR3 protein. Of about 21,000 distinct CDR3 sequences listed, roughly 60% are singletons. The specimen sequenced was breast tumor tissue. Receptor source: a female donor with breast cancer. Some clones in this sample may be carry-over from other donors' samples. The CDR3 runs from the conserved cysteine through the conserved F or W. A D gene is named only where the DNA matches it firmly. The size of a clone is reported for some rows only, either as once, few or many, or as a class for expanded clones.

D,size,V,J,DNA,CDR3
TRBD2,.,TRBV5-1,TRBJ2-3,TGCGCCAGCAGGACTAGCCGAGACACAGATACGCAGTATTTT,CASRTSRDTDTQYF
TRBD1,many,TRBV18,TRBJ2-1,TGTGCCAGCTCACGGGACAGGGGATCCGACAATGAGCAGTTCTTC,CASSRDRGSDNEQFF
.,.,TRBV6-1,TRBJ2-1,TGTGCCAGCCTAAAGCGGATGGGGTACAATGAGCAGTTCTTC,CASLKRMGYNEQFF
.,many,TRBV5-1,TRBJ2-1,TGCGCCAGCAGCTTCCCTAGCGCTGACAATGAGCAGTTCTTC,CASSFPSADNEQFF
.,.,TRBV7-6,TRBJ1-1,TGTGCCAGCAGCTTAAGAAAGTCTTCCCCCTTAGCTTTCTTT,CASSLRKSSPLAFF
.,.,TRBV6-5,TRBJ2-5,TGTGCCAGCAGTTACTCCGCGACTAGTTTCGGAACTCGGATAGAGACCCAGTACTTC,CASSYSATSFGTRIETQYF
.,.,TRBV7-3,TRBJ2-1,TGTGCCAGCAGCTTAGGGGGCGGGTCCTACAATGAGCAGTTCTTC,CASSLGGGSYNEQFF
TRBD1,.,TRBV19,TRBJ1-2,TGTGCCAGTAGCACTGGGACAGCCCAAGTGTATGGCTACACCTTC,CASSTGTAQVYGYTF
.,.,TRBV7-6,TRBJ2-2,TGTGCCAGCAGCTTAGTTGCCCAGCCGAACACCGGGGAGCTGTTTTTT,CASSLVAQPNTGELFF
TRBD2,medium-sized,TRBV6-4,TRBJ2-3,TGTGCCAGCAGTGACCAAGCGGGGACGACAGATACGCAGTATTTT,CASSDQAGTTDTQYF
TRBD1,.,TRBV9,TRBJ1-2,TGTGCCAGCAGCGCCGCGGGGATGCGGCAGGGGGCGGGTGGCTACACCTTC,CASSAAGMRQGAGGYTF
.,few,TRBV20-1,TRBJ2-2,TGCAGTGCTAAGGGGCCCGGGGAGCTGTTTTTT,CSAKGPGELFF
.,.,TRBV7-2,TRBJ2-7,TGTGCCAGCAGCTCGGGGGACATTGGGGAGCAGTACTTC,CASSSGDIGEQYF
.,few,TRBV7-9,TRBJ2-1,TGTGCCAGCATGGGCGGGGCCAACTACAATGAGCAGTTCTTC,CASMGGANYNEQFF
.,.,TRBV12-3/TRBV12-4,TRBJ2-7,TGTGCCAGCAGTTTGACCCACGAGCAGTACTTC,CASSLTHEQYF
TRBD2,.,TRBV2,TRBJ2-1,TGTGCCAGCAGCCAAGGTCCTAGCGGGAGTGGGAATGAGCAGTTCTTC,CASSQGPSGSGNEQFF
.,.,TRBV25-1,TRBJ1-4,TGTGCCAGCAGTGAAAAATGGGGTTGGGGTGAAAAACTGTTTTTT,CASSEKWGWGEKLFF
TRBD1,.,TRBV29-1,TRBJ1-3,TGCAGCGCCGGGACAGGGCCTGGAAACACCATATATTTT,CSAGTGPGNTIYF
TRBD2,.,TRBV7-9,TRBJ2-7,TGTGCCAGCAGCTTATGGTCTGGACTAGCGACCTACGAGCAGTACTTC,CASSLWSGLATYEQYF
.,once,TRBV7-9,TRBJ2-7,TGTGCCAGCAGCCCCCGGGACAAATCCTACGAGCAGTACTTC,CASSPRDKSYEQYF
.,.,TRBV9,TRBJ2-1,TGCGTCAGCAGCTTGGAAAGCTCCTACAATGAGCAGTTCTTC,CVSSLESSYNEQFF
.,many,TRBV6-6,TRBJ2-7,TGTGCCAGCAGTCGCCCGCTAGGAGGGGGGGGGAGCTACGAGCAGTACTTC,CASSRPLGGGGSYEQYF
.,.,TRBV5-5,TRBJ2-7,TGTGCCAGCAGCTTGGCCTGGGACTACGAGCAGTACTTC,CASSLAWDYEQYF
.,.,TRBV19,TRBJ1-5,TGTGCCAGTAGTATACTCTGGCTAGCGGAGGCGAGCAATCAGCCCCAGCATTTT,CASSILWLAEASNQPQHF
TRBD1,.,TRBV27,TRBJ2-1,TGTGCCAGCAGTTTATCGCAAGGGACAGGGGAGTATAGGGAGCAGTTCTTC,CASSLSQGTGEYREQFF
TRBD2,many,TRBV28,TRBJ2-7,TGTGCCAGCAGCCCTAGCGGTACCCTCTACGAGCAGTACTTC,CASSPSGTLYEQYF
.,.,TRBV29-1,TRBJ1-1,TGCAGCGTTGATGTGGTCACTGAAGCTTTCTTT,CSVDVVTEAFF
.,once,TRBV12-3/TRBV12-4,TRBJ2-1,TGTGCCAGCAGTTTCCGGTGGGGATCCTACAATGAGCAGTTCTTC,CASSFRWGSYNEQFF
.,medium-sized,TRBV10-2,TRBJ1-3,TGCGCCAGCAGTGACGGGGTTTCAATCTCTGGAAACACCATATATTTT,CASSDGVSISGNTIYF
TRBD2,.,TRBV24-1,TRBJ2-1,TGTGCCACCAGACCGACTAGCGGGAGGGCCAATGAGCAGTTCTTC,CATRPTSGRANEQFF
TRBD2,.,TRBV5-1,TRBJ2-7,TGTGCCAGCAGCTTAGGGACTAGTCTGTACGAGCAGTACTTC,CASSLGTSLYEQYF
.,.,TRBV19,TRBJ1-2,TGTGCCAGTAGTATGGCCAGCGGAGCTAACTATGGCTACACCTTC,CASSMASGANYGYTF
TRBD2,.,TRBV5-1,TRBJ2-7,TGTGCCAGCAGTTTGCTTTTAGCCGGGACTAGCGGGGGATCGGGCGAGCAGTACTTC,CASSLLLAGTSGGSGEQYF
.,many,TRBV3-1,TRBJ2-5,TGTGCCAGCAGCCTGCGACGTAGCCAAGAGACCCAGTACTTC,CASSLRRSQETQYF